The entry that follows covers one T cell receptor beta chain sequence. This clonotype was counted ten times or more. What antigen it recognizes has not been identified. No base quality information exists; no much larger clone differs at one position. CDR1 and CDR2 are drawn from the germline V gene: SNHLY, FYNNEI. Taken from cysteine to phenylalanine, the CDR3 has 15 residues. The entry retains the CDR3 DNA only, 45 bases that are in frame from base 1. V and J lose 7 bases and 3 bases, and a span of 18 bases separates them. This record comes from a study of T cell repertoires in cytomegalovirus infection (dated by TCRdb to between 2019 and 2020). Describing the broader study: Donor HLA type was relevant to the analysis, as public TCR beta signatures indicated carriage of CMV infection together with the matching HLA type.

Here is what the overall study found, with its caveats: Carriers of CMV infection plus the relevant HLA type were discriminated by the cumulative frequency of public TCR beta family members in the study cohort and in an independent roughly 340-donor cohort. The ex vivo response was dominated by HLA-C-restricted CMV-specific TCR beta clonotypes, which also provided the single most frequent clonotype in two of eight donors.

TCRdb records Illumina HiSeq 1500 as the sequencer. TCRdb handled the public reads itself, with Q25 trimming in fastp and clone calling in MiXCR, and kept productive beta chains. Rows with one shared CDR3 protein collapse into an entry with the most common genes and DNA. This sample comprises around 120,000 distinct CDR3 sequences, roughly 9% of them detected only once. The ten biggest clones cover over 9.5% of the sample. Input material: PBMCs. The receptor was isolated from a human donor in good health (CMV status not recorded). Some clones in this sample may be carry-over from other donors' samples. The rearranged chain carries TRBV2 and TRBJ1-1; tentative D gene TRBD1, with 5 bases matching. The sequence in DNA is TGTGCCAGCAAACTGTCAGGGTTGGGGCACACTGAAGCTTTCTTT. This codes for CASKLSGLGHTEAFF.